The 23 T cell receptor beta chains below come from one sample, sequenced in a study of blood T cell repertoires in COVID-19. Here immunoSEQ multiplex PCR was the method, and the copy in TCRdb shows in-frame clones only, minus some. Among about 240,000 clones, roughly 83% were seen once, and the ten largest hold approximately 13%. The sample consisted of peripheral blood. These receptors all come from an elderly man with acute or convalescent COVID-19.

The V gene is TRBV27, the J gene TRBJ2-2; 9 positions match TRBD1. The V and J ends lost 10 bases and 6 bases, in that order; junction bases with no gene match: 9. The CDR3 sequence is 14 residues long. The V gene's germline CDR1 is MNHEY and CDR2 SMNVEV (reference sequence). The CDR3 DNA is TGTGCCACCAAGAGGGACAGGGTGGCCGGGGAGCTGTTTTTT. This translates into CATKRDRVAGELFF.

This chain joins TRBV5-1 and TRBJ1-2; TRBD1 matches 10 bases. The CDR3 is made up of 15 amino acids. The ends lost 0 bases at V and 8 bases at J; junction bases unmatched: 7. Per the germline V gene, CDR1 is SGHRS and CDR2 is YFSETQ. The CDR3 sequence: CASSLVGQGSGGYTF. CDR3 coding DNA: TGCGCCAGCAGCTTGGTGGGACAGGGGTCTGGAGGCTACACCTTC. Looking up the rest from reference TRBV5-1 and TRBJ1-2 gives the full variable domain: KAGVTQTPRYLIKTRGQQVTLSCSPISGHRSVSWYQQTPGQGLQFLFEYFSETQRNKGNFPGRFSGRQFSNSRSEMNVSTLELGDSALYLCASSLVGQGSGGYTFGSGTRLTVV.

CDR3 nucleotides: TGTGCCAGCAGTTACGGGACAGGGTTGCGCTACACCTTC. Amino acid sequence: CASSYGTGLRYTF. The J gene is TRBJ1-2, the V gene TRBV6-5, with 9 bases identical to TRBD1. This CDR3 comprises 13 residues. V lost 2 bases and J lost 9; bases outside the gene matches: 4. Germline CDR1 is MNHEY and CDR2 is SVGAGI.

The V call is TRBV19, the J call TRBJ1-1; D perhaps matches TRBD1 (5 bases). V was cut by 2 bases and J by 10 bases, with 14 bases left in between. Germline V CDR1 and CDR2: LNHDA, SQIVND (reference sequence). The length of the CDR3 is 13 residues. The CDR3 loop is CASSITGDPGAFF. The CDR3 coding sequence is TGTGCCAGTAGTATAACGGGGGATCCAGGAGCTTTCTTT. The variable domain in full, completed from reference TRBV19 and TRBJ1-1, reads DGGITQSPKYLFRKEGQNVTLSCEQNLNHDAMYWYRQDPGQGLRLIYYSQIVNDFQKGDIAEGYSVSREKKESFPLTVTSAQKNPTAFYLCASSITGDPGAFFGQGTRLTVV.

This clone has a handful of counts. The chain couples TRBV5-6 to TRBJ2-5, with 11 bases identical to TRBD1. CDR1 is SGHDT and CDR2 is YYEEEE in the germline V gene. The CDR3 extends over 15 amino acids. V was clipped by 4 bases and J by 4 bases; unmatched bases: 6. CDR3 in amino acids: CASSTDRGRPETQYF. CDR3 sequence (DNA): TGTGCCAGCAGCACGGACAGGGGGCGGCCAGAGACCCAGTACTTC.

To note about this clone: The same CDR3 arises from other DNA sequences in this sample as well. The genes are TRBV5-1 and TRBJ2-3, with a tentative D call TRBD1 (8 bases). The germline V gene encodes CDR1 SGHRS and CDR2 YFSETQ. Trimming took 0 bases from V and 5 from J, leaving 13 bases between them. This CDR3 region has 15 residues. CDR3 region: CASSLGQGRGDTQYF. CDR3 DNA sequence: TGCGCCAGCAGCTTGGGACAGGGGAGGGGAGATACGCAGTATTTT.

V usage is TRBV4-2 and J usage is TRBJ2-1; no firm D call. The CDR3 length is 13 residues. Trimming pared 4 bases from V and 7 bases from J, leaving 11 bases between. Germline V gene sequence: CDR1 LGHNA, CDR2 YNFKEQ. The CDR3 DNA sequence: TGTGCCAGCAGCCTTGCCCAGAATAATGAGCAGTTCTTC. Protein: CASSLAQNNEQFF.

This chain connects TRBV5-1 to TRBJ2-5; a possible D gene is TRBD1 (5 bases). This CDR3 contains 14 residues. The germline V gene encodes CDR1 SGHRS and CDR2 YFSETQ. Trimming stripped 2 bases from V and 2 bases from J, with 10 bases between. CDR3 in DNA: TGCGCCAGCAGCTTTTCAACAGGACAAGAGACCCAGTACTTC. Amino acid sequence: CASSFSTGQETQYF.

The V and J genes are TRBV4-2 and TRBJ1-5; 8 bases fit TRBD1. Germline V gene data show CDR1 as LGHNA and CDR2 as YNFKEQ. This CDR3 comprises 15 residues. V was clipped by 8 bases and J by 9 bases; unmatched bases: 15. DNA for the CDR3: TGTGCCAGCCTCTTTACCTCAGGGGGCCGCGGGCCCCAGCATTTT. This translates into CASLFTSGGRGPQHF.

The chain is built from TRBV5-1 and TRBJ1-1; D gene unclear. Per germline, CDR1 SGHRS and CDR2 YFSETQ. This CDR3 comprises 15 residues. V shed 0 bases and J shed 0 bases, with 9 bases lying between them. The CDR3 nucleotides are TGCGCCAGCAGCTTGGAGGAGGGTATGAACACTGAAGCTTTCTTT. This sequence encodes CASSLEEGMNTEAFF.

CDR3 protein: CATRIQGVDQPQHF. The DNA for the CDR3 is TGTGCCACCAGAATACAGGGGGTGGATCAGCCCCAGCATTTT. V usage is TRBV27 and J usage is TRBJ1-5, with TRBD1 matching 8 bases. Germline V gene data show CDR1 as MNHEY and CDR2 as SMNVEV (reference sequence). This CDR3 has 14 residues. The V and J ends lost 10 bases and 5 bases, in that order; junction bases with no gene match: 10.

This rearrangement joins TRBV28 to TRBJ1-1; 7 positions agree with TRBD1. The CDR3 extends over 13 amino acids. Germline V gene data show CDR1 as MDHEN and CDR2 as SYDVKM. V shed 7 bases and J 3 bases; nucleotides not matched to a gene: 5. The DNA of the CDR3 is TGTGCCAGCATTCAGGGGGGAGACACTGAAGCTTTCTTT. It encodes CASIQGGDTEAFF.

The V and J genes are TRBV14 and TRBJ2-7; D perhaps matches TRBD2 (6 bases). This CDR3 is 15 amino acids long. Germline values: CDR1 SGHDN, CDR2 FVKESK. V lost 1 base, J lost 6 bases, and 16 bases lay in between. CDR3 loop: CASSQAKGRMGEQYF. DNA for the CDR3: TGTGCCAGCAGCCAAGCGAAGGGGAGGATGGGCGAGCAGTACTTC.

CDR3 in DNA: TGCGCCAGCAGCCAAGGTGTTACAGCAACTAATGAAAAACTGTTTTTT. It encodes CASSQGVTATNEKLFF. The chain carries TRBV4-1 and TRBJ1-4; D not resolved. Trimming removed 1 base from V and 0 bases from J, with 9 bases in between. Germline V gene lookup returns CDR1 MGHRA and CDR2 YSYEKL. CDR3 length: 16 amino acids.

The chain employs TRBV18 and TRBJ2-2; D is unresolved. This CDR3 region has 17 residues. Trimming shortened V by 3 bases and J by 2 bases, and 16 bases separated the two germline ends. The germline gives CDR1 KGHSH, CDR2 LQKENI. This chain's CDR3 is CASSPMPLGLNTGELFF. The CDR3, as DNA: TGTGCCAGCTCACCTATGCCATTGGGCTTAAACACCGGGGAGCTGTTTTTT.

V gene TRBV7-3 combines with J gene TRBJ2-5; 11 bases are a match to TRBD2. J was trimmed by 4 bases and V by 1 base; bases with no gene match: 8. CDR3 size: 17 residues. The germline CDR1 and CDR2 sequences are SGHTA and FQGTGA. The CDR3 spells CASSLSPLTSGRETQYF. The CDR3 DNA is TGTGCCAGCAGCTTAAGTCCCCTCACTAGCGGGAGAGAGACCCAGTACTTC.

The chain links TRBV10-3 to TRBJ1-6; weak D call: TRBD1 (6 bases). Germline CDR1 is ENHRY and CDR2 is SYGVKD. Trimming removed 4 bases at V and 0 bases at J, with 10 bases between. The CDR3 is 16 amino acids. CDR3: CAISVGGASYNSPLHF. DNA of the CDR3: TGTGCCATCAGTGTGGGGGGGGCCTCCTATAATTCACCCCTCCACTTT.

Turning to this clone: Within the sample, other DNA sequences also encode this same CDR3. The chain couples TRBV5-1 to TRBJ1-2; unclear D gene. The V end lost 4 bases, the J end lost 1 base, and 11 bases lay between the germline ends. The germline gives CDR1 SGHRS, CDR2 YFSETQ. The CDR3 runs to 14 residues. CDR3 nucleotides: TGCGCCAGCAGCCTCGGACGGGATAACTATGGCTACACCTTC. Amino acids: CASSLGRDNYGYTF.

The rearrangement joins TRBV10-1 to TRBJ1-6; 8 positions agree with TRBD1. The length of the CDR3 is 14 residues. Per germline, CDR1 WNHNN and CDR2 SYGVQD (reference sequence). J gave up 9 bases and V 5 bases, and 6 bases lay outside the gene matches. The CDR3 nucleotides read TGCGCCAGCAGTCGGACAGGGAGTATTTCACCCCTCCACTTT. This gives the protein CASSRTGSISPLHF.

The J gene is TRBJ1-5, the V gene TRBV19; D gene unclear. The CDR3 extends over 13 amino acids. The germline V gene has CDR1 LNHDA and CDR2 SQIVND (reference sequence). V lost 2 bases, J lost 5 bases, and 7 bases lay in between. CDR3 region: CASSISPYQPQHF. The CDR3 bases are TGTGCCAGTAGTATAAGCCCGTATCAGCCCCAGCATTTT.

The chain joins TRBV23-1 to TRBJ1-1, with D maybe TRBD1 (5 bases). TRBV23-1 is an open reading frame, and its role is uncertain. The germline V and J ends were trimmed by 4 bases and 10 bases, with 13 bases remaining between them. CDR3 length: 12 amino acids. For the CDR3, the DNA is TGCGCCAGCAGTCGCGGGGGAAGGGGAGCTTTCTTT. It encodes CASSRGGRGAFF.

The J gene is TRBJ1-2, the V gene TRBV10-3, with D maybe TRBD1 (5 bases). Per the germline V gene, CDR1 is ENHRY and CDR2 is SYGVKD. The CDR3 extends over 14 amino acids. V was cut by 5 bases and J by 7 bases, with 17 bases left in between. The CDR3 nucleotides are TGTGCCATCAGTCGACCAGCGGAGGGGAGTGGCTACACCTTC. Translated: CAISRPAEGSGYTF.

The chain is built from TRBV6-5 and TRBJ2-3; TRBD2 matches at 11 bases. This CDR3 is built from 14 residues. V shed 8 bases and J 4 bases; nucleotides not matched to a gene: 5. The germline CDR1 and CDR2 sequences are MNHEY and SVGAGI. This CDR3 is CASPLAGGADTQYF. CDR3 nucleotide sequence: TGTGCCAGCCCCCTAGCGGGGGGCGCAGATACGCAGTATTTT.